This T cell receptor (beta chain) was captured by sequencing in a study of blood T cell repertoires in COVID-19. Study overall: Acute-phase and convalescent COVID-19 samples originated in the United States, Italy and Spain. Nucleic acid was either cDNA or gDNA, and it came from T cells, B-cell-depleted T cells, or PBMCs.

Original handling: Amplification with reference gene primers provided the estimates of nucleated cell counts. Libraries were prepared by immunoSEQ multiplex PCR; TCRdb keeps only in-frame clonotypes and omits some of them. V, J and clone size reflect that table, while D and trimming were determined from the DNA. The sample carries about 210,000 clones, about 90% recorded once. Trimming took 7 bases from V and 0 from J; bases not matched to a gene: 17. CDR1 is SGHVS and CDR2 is FNYEAQ in the germline V gene. This CDR3 is 19 amino acids long. V is TRBV7-6 and J is TRBJ2-3; 9 bases align to TRBD2. This sequence originates from a man aged 18 to 30 with active or convalescent COVID-19. The specimen was peripheral blood. Here the CDR3 DNA reads TGTGCCAGCAAGATCGAGGCGGGAGGGCCCGGGGGCAGCACAGATACGCAGTATTTT. Its protein product is CASKIEAGGPGGSTDTQYF.